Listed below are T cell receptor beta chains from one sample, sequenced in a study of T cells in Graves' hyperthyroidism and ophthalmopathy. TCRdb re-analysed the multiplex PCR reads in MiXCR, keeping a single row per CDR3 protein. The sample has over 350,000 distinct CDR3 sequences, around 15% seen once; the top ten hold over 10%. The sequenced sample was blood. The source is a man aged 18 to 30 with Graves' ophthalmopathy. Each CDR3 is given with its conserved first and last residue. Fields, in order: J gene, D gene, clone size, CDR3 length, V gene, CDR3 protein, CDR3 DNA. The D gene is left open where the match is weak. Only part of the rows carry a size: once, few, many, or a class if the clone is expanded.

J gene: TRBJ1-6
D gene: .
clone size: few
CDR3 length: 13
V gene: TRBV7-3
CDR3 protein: CASSDDWNSPLHF
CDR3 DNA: TGTGCCAGCAGCGATGATTGGAATTCACCCCTCCACTTT

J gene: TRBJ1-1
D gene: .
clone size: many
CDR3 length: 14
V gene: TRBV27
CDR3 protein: CASSLSQGRTEAFF
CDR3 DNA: TGTGCCAGCAGTTTATCCCAGGGGCGGACTGAAGCTTTCTTT

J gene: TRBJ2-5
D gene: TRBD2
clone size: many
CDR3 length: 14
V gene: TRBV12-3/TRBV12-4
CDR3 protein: CASSLSGGPETQYF
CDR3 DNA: TGTGCCAGCAGCCTTAGCGGGGGTCCGGAGACCCAGTACTTC

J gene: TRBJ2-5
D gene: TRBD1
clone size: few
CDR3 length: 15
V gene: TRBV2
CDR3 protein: CAANEGAELQETQYF
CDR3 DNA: TGTGCCGCTAACGAGGGGGCCGAATTACAAGAGACCCAGTACTTC

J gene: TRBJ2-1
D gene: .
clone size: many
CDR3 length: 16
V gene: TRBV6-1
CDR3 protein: CASSEAEASSYNEQFF
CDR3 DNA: TGTGCCAGCAGTGAAGCGGAGGCGAGCTCCTACAATGAGCAGTTCTTC

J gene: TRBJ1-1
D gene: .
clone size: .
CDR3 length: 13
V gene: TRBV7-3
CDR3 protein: CASSLTVGDRAFF
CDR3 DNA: TGTGCCAGCAGCTTAACTGTCGGGGACCGAGCTTTCTTT

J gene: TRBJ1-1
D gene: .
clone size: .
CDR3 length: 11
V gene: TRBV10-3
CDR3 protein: CAISGGGEAFF
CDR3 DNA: TGTGCCATCAGTGGAGGGGGTGAAGCTTTCTTT

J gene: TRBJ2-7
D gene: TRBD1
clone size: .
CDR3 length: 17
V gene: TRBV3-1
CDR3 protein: CASSQNVGTGGLKEQYF
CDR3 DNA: TGTGCCAGCAGCCAAAACGTGGGGACAGGGGGACTAAAGGAGCAGTACTTC

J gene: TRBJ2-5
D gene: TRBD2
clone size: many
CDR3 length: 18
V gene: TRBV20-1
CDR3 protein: CSARDRLAGETIQETQYF
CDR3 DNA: TGCAGTGCTAGAGATCGACTAGCGGGGGAAACCATCCAAGAGACCCAGTACTTC

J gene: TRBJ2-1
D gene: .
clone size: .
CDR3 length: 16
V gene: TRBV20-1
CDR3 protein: CSARDTKTTTYNEQFF
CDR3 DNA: TGCAGTGCTAGAGATACAAAGACTACTACCTACAATGAGCAGTTCTTC

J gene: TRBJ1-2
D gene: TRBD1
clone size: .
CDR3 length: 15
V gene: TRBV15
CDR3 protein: CATRGESGGHYGYTF
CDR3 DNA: TGTGCCACCAGGGGCGAGTCAGGGGGCCACTATGGCTACACCTTC

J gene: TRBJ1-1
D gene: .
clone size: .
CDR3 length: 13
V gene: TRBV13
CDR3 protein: CASSLGPGPAAFF
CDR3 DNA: TGTGCCAGCAGCTTAGGTCCGGGTCCGGCAGCTTTCTTT

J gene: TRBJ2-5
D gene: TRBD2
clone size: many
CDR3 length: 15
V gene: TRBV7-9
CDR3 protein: CASSLTSGVLETQYF
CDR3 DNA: TGTGCCAGCAGCTTAACTAGCGGGGTTCTAGAGACCCAGTACTTC

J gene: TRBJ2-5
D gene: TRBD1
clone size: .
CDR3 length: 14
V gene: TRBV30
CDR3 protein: CACKPGQLQETQYF
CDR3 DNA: TGTGCCTGTAAGCCGGGACAGCTCCAAGAGACCCAGTACTTC

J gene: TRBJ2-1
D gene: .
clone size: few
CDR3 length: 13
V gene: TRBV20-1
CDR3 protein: CSAPGVSRNGQFF
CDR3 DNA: TGCAGTGCCCCGGGAGTGAGCCGCAATGGGCAGTTCTTC

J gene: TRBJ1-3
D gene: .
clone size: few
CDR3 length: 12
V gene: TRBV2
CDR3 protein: CASSEQLNTIYF
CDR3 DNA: TGTGCCAGCAGTGAACAGCTAAACACCATATATTTT

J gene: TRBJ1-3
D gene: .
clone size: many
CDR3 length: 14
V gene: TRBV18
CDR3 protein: CASSPDNSGNTIYF
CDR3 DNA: TGTGCCAGCTCACCAGACAACTCTGGAAACACCATATATTTT

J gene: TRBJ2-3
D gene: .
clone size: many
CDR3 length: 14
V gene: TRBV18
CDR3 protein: CASSPGHTTDTQYF
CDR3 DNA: TGTGCCAGCTCACCGGGCCACACTACAGATACGCAGTATTTT